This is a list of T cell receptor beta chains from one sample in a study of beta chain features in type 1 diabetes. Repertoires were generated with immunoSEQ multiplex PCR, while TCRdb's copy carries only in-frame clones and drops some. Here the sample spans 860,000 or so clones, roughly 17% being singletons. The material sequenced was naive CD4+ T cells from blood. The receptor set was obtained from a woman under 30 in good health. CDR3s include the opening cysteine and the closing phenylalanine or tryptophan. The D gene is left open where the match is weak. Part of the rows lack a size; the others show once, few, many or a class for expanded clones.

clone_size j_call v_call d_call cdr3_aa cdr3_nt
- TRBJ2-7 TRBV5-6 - CASSVAGVGPPYEQYF TGTGCCAGCAGCGTCGCTGGGGTCGGGCCGCCCTACGAGCAGTACTTC
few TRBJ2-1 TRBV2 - CASKTDNEQFF TGTGCCAGCAAAACGGACAATGAGCAGTTCTTC
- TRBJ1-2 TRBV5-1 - CASRGLLDGNYGYTF TGCGCCAGCAGGGGTCTATTGGACGGGAACTATGGCTACACCTTC
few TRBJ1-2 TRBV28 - CASNSFGLGYTF TGTGCCAGCAACTCCTTCGGGTTGGGCTACACCTTC
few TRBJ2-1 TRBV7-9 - CASSPETSVYEQFF TGTGCCAGCAGCCCGGAAACCTCCGTTTATGAGCAGTTCTTC
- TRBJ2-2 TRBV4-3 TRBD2 CASSQERGGRTGELFF TGCGCCAGCAGCCAAGAAAGAGGCGGGAGAACCGGGGAGCTGTTTTTT
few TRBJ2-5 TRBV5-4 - CASSLIQKQETQYF TGTGCCAGCAGCTTGATACAGAAGCAAGAGACCCAGTACTTC
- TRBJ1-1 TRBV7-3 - CASSSGRNTEAFF TGTGCCAGCAGCTCCGGACGAAACACTGAAGCTTTCTTT
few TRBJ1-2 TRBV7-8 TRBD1 CASSFGQGDYGYTF TGTGCCAGCAGCTTCGGACAGGGAGACTATGGCTACACCTTC
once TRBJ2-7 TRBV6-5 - CASSYSSGAPFEQYF TGTGCCAGCAGTTACTCGAGTGGGGCCCCCTTCGAGCAGTACTTC
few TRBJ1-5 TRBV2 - CASSGRLDQPQHF TGTGCCAGCAGTGGGCGGTTGGATCAGCCCCAGCATTTT
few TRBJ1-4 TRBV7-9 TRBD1 CASTPGQSNEKLFF TGTGCCAGCACACCGGGACAGAGTAATGAAAAACTGTTTTTT
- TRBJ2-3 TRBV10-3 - CAISEGREIDTQYF TGTGCCATCAGTGAAGGAAGGGAGATAGATACGCAGTATTTT
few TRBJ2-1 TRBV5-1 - CASSLRSNSYNEQFF TGCGCCAGCAGCTTGAGAAGTAACTCCTACAATGAGCAGTTCTTC
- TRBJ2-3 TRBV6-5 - CASSYSPSWDTQYF TGTGCCAGCAGTTACTCGCCTAGTTGGGATACGCAGTATTTT
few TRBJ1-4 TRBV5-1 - CASSLSEGLRLFF TGCGCCAGCAGCTTGAGCGAGGGTTTGAGACTGTTTTTT
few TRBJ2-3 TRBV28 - CASSLVGQSGRDTQYF TGTGCCAGCAGTTTGGTAGGGCAGAGTGGTCGGGATACGCAGTATTTT
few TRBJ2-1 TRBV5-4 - CAWAYYNEQFF TGTGCCTGGGCTTACTACAATGAGCAGTTCTTC
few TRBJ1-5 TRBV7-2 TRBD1 CASSPGQGSNQPQHF TGTGCCAGCAGCCCAGGACAGGGGAGTAATCAGCCCCAGCATTTT
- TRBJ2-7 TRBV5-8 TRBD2 CASSPQLAGTSSYEQYF TGTGCCAGCAGCCCCCAACTAGCGGGGACAAGCTCCTACGAGCAGTACTTC
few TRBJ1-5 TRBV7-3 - CASSIGPNQPQHF TGTGCCAGCAGCATAGGGCCGAATCAGCCCCAGCATTTT
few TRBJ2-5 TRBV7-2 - CASSPTADQETQYF TGTGCCAGCAGCCCTACTGCGGACCAAGAGACCCAGTACTTC
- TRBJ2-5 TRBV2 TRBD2 CASSEGTSGWEETQYF TGTGCCAGCAGTGAGGGGACTAGCGGGTGGGAGGAGACCCAGTACTTC
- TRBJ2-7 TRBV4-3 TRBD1 CASSQDVGTGMGYEQYF TGCGCCAGCAGCCAAGATGTAGGGACAGGGATGGGGTACGAGCAGTACTTC
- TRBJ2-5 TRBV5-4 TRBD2 CASSLRLAQETQYF TGTGCCAGCAGCTTAAGACTAGCTCAAGAGACCCAGTACTTC
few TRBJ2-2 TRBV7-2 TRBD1 CASSPTGVPGELFF TGTGCCAGCAGCCCAACAGGGGTCCCCGGGGAGCTGTTTTTT
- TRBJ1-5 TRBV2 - CASSEIVSNQPQHF TGTGCCAGCAGTGAAATTGTTAGCAATCAGCCCCAGCATTTT